These 28 T cell receptor beta chains originate from one sample sequenced in a study of PD-1 blockade in classical Hodgkin lymphoma. Sequenced by immunoSEQ multiplex PCR; TCRdb stores in-frame clones only, minus some. The data contain under 35,000 clones, roughly 90% of them singletons. Time point here: newly diagnosed, previously untreated cHL patient sample. From thawed PBMCs, CD4+ T cells were purified using magnetic negative selection. Sequences were obtained from CD4+ T cells from blood. These receptors originate from a human donor with classical Hodgkin lymphoma.

This rearrangement joins TRBV5-1 to TRBJ1-6; 8 bases are a match to TRBD1. With 5 bases clipped from V and 7 bases from J, the junction kept 2 bases outside the gene matches. There are 13 residues in the CDR3. From germline, CDR1 is SGHRS and CDR2 YFSETQ. The CDR3 loop is CASRDRANSPLHF. The CDR3 DNA follows: TGCGCCAGCAGGGACAGGGCGAATTCACCCCTCCACTTT.

The chain joins TRBV11-1 to TRBJ2-7, with D perhaps matching TRBD2 (5 bases). V was trimmed by 5 bases and J by 2 bases, leaving 19 bases between them. The length of the CDR3 is 16 residues. Germline V CDR1 and CDR2: SGHAT, FQDESV (reference sequence). CDR3 amino acids: CASSPEGGNPPYEQYF. CDR3 bases: TGTGCCAGCAGCCCAGAGGGCGGTAATCCTCCCTACGAGCAGTACTTC.

This clone has just one count. The chain recombines TRBV28 with TRBJ2-7, with a tentative D call TRBD1 (6 bases). V lost 6 bases and J 1 base, leaving 16 bases between the germline ends. The length of the CDR3 is 15 residues. The germline gives CDR1 MDHEN, CDR2 SYDVKM. The CDR3, as DNA: TGTGCCAGCAGCCTTCCCGGGACACCATCCTACGAGCAGTACTTC. It codes for CASSLPGTPSYEQYF.

The chain has TRBV6-4 and TRBJ2-1, with a possible D match to TRBD1 (6 bases). This CDR3 comprises 14 residues. Germline CDR1 and CDR2: MRHNA and SNTAGT. With 4 bases removed from V and 7 bases from J, the gap between germline ends came to 14 bases. The CDR3, as DNA: TGTGCCAGCAGTGTAGACAGGAAGGGGAATGAGCAGTTCTTC. Amino acid sequence: CASSVDRKGNEQFF.

In its sample, this clone was seen once. The V gene is TRBV4-3, the J gene TRBJ2-7; possibly TRBD1 or TRBD2 for D (7 bases each). The germline gives CDR1 LGHNA, CDR2 YSLEER. V lost 1 base to trimming and J lost 6 bases, with 16 bases between them. This CDR3 comprises 15 residues. CDR3 amino acids: CASSQGAGGVSEQYF. CDR3 DNA sequence: TGCGCCAGCAGCCAAGGGGCAGGGGGGGTCTCCGAGCAGTACTTC.

The V gene is TRBV11-2, the J gene TRBJ1-5; possibly TRBD1 for D (5 bases). The V gene lost 3 bases and the J gene lost 5 bases, with 14 bases spanning the gap. This CDR3 region has 15 residues. Germline V gene lookup returns CDR1 SGHAT and CDR2 FQNNGV. CDR3 amino acids: CASSLIRGVDQPQHF. Here the CDR3 DNA reads TGTGCCAGCAGCTTGATCAGAGGGGTAGATCAGCCCCAGCATTTT.

The CDR3 bases are TGCGCCAGCAGCTTGGCCCGGGGTTCGGCTAGGGAGGGAGATACGCAGTATTTT. Translation: CASSLARGSAREGDTQYF. The genes are TRBV5-1 and TRBJ2-3; 7 nucleotides align to TRBD2. J lost 5 bases, V lost 0 bases, and 15 bases had no gene match. Germline loops: CDR1 SGHRS, CDR2 YFSETQ. This CDR3 has 18 residues.

The chain links TRBV28 to TRBJ1-2; D is possibly TRBD1 (6 bases). From germline, CDR1 is MDHEN and CDR2 SYDVKM. This CDR3 spans 14 amino acids. Trimming took 9 bases from V and 4 from J, leaving 18 bases between them. The CDR3 DNA reads as TGTGCCAGTCGCCCGGCAGGGGATATCTATGGCTACACCTTC. This encodes CASRPAGDIYGYTF.

CDR3 region: CASSSTGGALAFF. CDR3 nucleotides: TGTGCCAGCAGTTCAACGGGCGGAGCTTTAGCTTTCTTT. This chain links TRBV6-5 with TRBJ1-1; D is unresolved. CDR3 length: 13 amino acids. The V gene's germline CDR1 is MNHEY and CDR2 SVGAGI. Trimming left V 4 bases short and J 10 bases short, with 16 bases between.

The genes are TRBV28 and TRBJ2-7; 9 bases are a match to TRBD1. The CDR3 length is 15 residues. Germline trimming cut 5 bases from V and 5 bases from J; bases unmatched to any gene: 10. From germline, CDR1 is MDHEN and CDR2 SYDVKM. CDR3 nucleotides: TGTGCCAGCAGTGGGGGACAGGGCCCACAGAACGAGCAGTACTTC. It specifies CASSGGQGPQNEQYF.

The V and J genes are TRBV28 and TRBJ2-7; the match to TRBD2 covers 7 bases. Losses at the gene ends were 6 bases for V and 5 bases for J; bases not matched to a gene: 10. The CDR3 consists of 14 residues. Germline V gives CDR1 MDHEN, CDR2 SYDVKM. The CDR3: CASSWAGVGDEQYF. The CDR3 DNA sequence: TGTGCCAGCAGCTGGGCGGGAGTAGGTGACGAGCAGTACTTC.

Only a few counts were recorded for this clone. CDR3 loop: CASSSSGPYGYTF. The CDR3 coding sequence is TGTGCCAGCAGCAGCTCGGGACCCTATGGCTACACCTTC. The chain recombines TRBV7-2 with TRBJ1-2; D is possibly TRBD1 (5 bases). Germline V CDR1 and CDR2: SGHTA, FQGNSA. Trimming left V 5 bases short and J 4 bases short, with 11 bases between. The CDR3 loop spans 13 amino acids. Together with reference TRBV7-2 and TRBJ1-2, the CDR3 gives the full variable domain: GAGVSQSPSNKVTEKGKDVELRCDPISGHTALYWYRQSLGQGLEFLIYFQGNSAPDKSGLPSDRFSAERTGGSVSTLTIQRTQQEDSAVYLCASSSSGPYGYTFGSGTRLTVV.

The chain carries TRBV5-1 and TRBJ2-7; 8 bases match TRBD1. The CDR3 spans 15 residues. With V trimmed by 0 bases and J by 5 bases, 7 bases remained unmatched. The germline gives CDR1 SGHRS, CDR2 YFSETQ. The CDR3: CASSLGGTGPHEQYF. The CDR3 region has the DNA TGCGCCAGCAGCTTGGGGGGGACAGGTCCGCACGAGCAGTACTTC. The full variable domain, completed using reference TRBV5-1 and TRBJ2-7, is KAGVTQTPRYLIKTRGQQVTLSCSPISGHRSVSWYQQTPGQGLQFLFEYFSETQRNKGNFPGRFSGRQFSNSRSEMNVSTLELGDSALYLCASSLGGTGPHEQYFGPGTRLTVT.

This chain joins TRBV5-1 and TRBJ2-5, with TRBD2 as a possible D gene (6 bases). Germline CDR1 SGHRS, CDR2 YFSETQ. Trimming took 1 base from V and 1 from J, leaving 20 bases between them. The CDR3 totals 18 residues. The CDR3 is CASSLYAGLRGPQETQYF. In DNA form, the CDR3 reads TGCGCCAGCAGCTTGTACGCGGGACTTCGCGGCCCCCAAGAGACCCAGTACTTC.

The rearrangement links TRBV29-1 to TRBJ2-1; 12 positions match TRBD2. From germline, CDR1 is SQVTM and CDR2 ANQGSEA. V shed 4 bases, J shed 9 bases, and the junction held 10 bases outside the gene matches. CDR3 length equals 15 residues. The CDR3 is CSVVPLAGGRFEQFF. CDR3 bases: TGCAGCGTTGTTCCCCTAGCGGGAGGGCGGTTTGAGCAGTTCTTC.

This CDR3 reads CASSQGGLAGGSYEQYF. The CDR3 nucleotides are TGCGCCAGCAGCCAAGGCGGACTAGCGGGAGGGTCCTACGAGCAGTACTTC. This chain uses TRBV4-3 with TRBJ2-7, with 15 bases identical to TRBD2. Germline V gives CDR1 LGHNA, CDR2 YSLEER. V lost 1 base, J lost 1 base, and 2 bases stayed unmatched. The CDR3 extends over 17 amino acids.

J is TRBJ2-5 and V is TRBV18, with 7 bases that match TRBD2. The better agreement between TRBJ2-7 and the DNA end casts doubt on the J call. From germline, CDR1 is KGHSH and CDR2 LQKENI. The CDR3 loop spans 16 amino acids. As DNA, the CDR3 is TGTGCCAGCTCACGACCCTCGGGGGGTGGAAGGCACGAGCAGTACTTC. Amino acid sequence: CASSRPSGGGRHEQYF.

V is TRBV7-2 and J is TRBJ1-5; D is ambiguous. V lost 0 bases and J 6 bases, leaving 15 bases between the germline ends. This CDR3 comprises 16 residues. Germline V lookup: CDR1 SGHTA, CDR2 FQGNSA. CDR3 DNA: TGTGCCAGCAGCTTAGCGGACTCGGTGCGGGGTCAGCCCCAGCATTTT. Amino acids: CASSLADSVRGQPQHF.

V is TRBV27 and J is TRBJ1-4, with D unresolved. Germline V gene sequence: CDR1 MNHEY, CDR2 SMNVEV (reference sequence). This CDR3 is built from 16 residues. V was trimmed by 6 bases and J by 0 bases, leaving 14 bases between them. CDR3 region: CASRPIPSATNEKLFF. CDR3 coding DNA: TGTGCCAGCAGACCCATACCCTCGGCAACTAATGAAAAACTGTTTTTT.

The V and J genes are TRBV4-3 and TRBJ2-3; 8 bases agree with TRBD1. CDR3 length equals 16 residues. Germline loops: CDR1 LGHNA, CDR2 YSLEER. The junction had 5 bases not matched to a gene; V was cut back by 0 bases and J by 3 bases. CDR3 sequence (DNA): TGCGCCAGCAGCCAAGATCAGGGGGCGAGGACAGATACGCAGTATTTT. Protein sequence: CASSQDQGARTDTQYF.

This chain joins TRBV4-3 and TRBJ2-7, with TRBD2 identical over 7 bases. This CDR3 contains 14 residues. CDR1 and CDR2 (germline): LGHNA, YSLEER. Unmatched junction bases numbered 7, after V lost 6 bases and J lost 2 bases. The CDR3 DNA reads TGCGCCAGCAGTCGGGGCGGGAGCGCCTACGAGCAGTACTTC. Amino acids: CASSRGGSAYEQYF.

The V call is TRBV2, the J call TRBJ2-5, with TRBD2 identical over 10 bases. The CDR3 runs 15 residues. The junction had 7 bases not matched to a gene; V was cut back by 4 bases and J by 5 bases. Germline CDR1 SNHLY, CDR2 FYNNEI. Written as DNA, the CDR3 is TGTGCCAGCAGTGCGCAAGCGGGAGGGGGGGAGACCCAGTACTTC. Its protein product is CASSAQAGGGETQYF. Full variable domain (rest looked up from reference TRBV2 and TRBJ2-5): EPEVTQTPSHQVTQMGQEVILRCVPISNHLYFYWYRQILGQKVEFLVSFYNNEISEKSEIFDDQFSVERPDGSNFTLKIRSTKLEDSAMYFCASSAQAGGGETQYFGPGTRLLVL.

The gene calls are TRBV5-1 and TRBJ1-1; D ambiguous. The germline gives CDR1 SGHRS, CDR2 YFSETQ. The CDR3 is 14 residues long. V dropped 4 bases and J dropped 1 base, with 11 bases sitting between them. The CDR3 DNA is TGCGCCAGCAGCATAGGGTCCCGGAACACTGAAGCTTTCTTT. Amino acid sequence: CASSIGSRNTEAFF.

The chain is built from TRBV18 and TRBJ2-7; possible D gene TRBD1, 6 bases. Germline-derived CDR1 and CDR2 are KGHSH and LQKENI. The CDR3 is 13 amino acids. V gave up 6 bases and J gave up 3 bases, with 12 bases separating them. The CDR3 coding sequence is TGTGCCAGCTCTTCAGAGGACAGCTACGAGCAGTACTTC. Amino acids: CASSSEDSYEQYF.

The CDR3 coding sequence is TGTGCCAGCAGCTTAGAGGGTTCGGTCGGCGAGCAGTACTTC. Protein: CASSLEGSVGEQYF. The V gene is TRBV7-8, the J gene TRBJ2-7; no clear D gene. Trimming took 1 base from V and 6 from J, leaving 13 bases between them. Per germline, CDR1 SGHVS and CDR2 FQNEAQ. The CDR3 loop spans 14 amino acids. Using reference TRBV7-8 and TRBJ2-7 for the parts outside the CDR3, the full variable domain is GAGVSQSPRYKVAKRGQDVALRCDPISGHVSLFWYQQALGQGPEFLTYFQNEAQLDKSGLPSDRFFAERPEGSVSTLKIQRTQQEDSAVYLCASSLEGSVGEQYFGPGTRLTVT.

The chain employs TRBV7-2 and TRBJ2-7, with D perhaps matching TRBD2 (6 bases). Germline values: CDR1 SGHTA, CDR2 FQGNSA. V was pared by 5 bases and J by 6 bases, with 20 bases between. This CDR3 is built from 15 residues. The CDR3 is CASSNRGSWWSEQYF. As DNA, the CDR3 is TGTGCCAGCAGCAATCGGGGGTCCTGGTGGAGCGAGCAGTACTTC. The variable domain in full, with the rest retrieved from reference TRBV7-2 and TRBJ2-7, is GAGVSQSPSNKVTEKGKDVELRCDPISGHTALYWYRQSLGQGLEFLIYFQGNSAPDKSGLPSDRFSAERTGGSVSTLTIQRTQQEDSAVYLCASSNRGSWWSEQYFGPGTRLTVT.

This sequence joins TRBV6-5 and TRBJ2-7; TRBD1 is a possible D gene (5 bases). The CDR3 sequence is 14 residues long. V was pared by 2 bases and J by 4 bases, with 12 bases between. Looked up from germline, CDR1 is MNHEY and CDR2 is SVGAGI. The CDR3 is CASSYATAAYEQYF. For the CDR3, the DNA is TGTGCCAGCAGTTACGCGACAGCCGCTTACGAGCAGTACTTC.

The V call is TRBV21-1, the J call TRBJ2-5; whether TRBD2, the table's D call, matches the DNA was not checked. TRBV21-1 is given as a pseudogene. The CDR3 length is 14 residues. CDR3 DNA sequence: TGTGCCAGGGAAGGACTAGCGGCCTCCGTGACCCAGTACTTC. Its protein is CAREGLAASVTQYF.